This is a list of T cell receptor beta chains from one sample in a study of blood T cell repertoires in COVID-19. Here immunoSEQ multiplex PCR was the method, and the copy in TCRdb shows in-frame clones only, minus some. This sample yields a few hundred thousand clones, of which 86% are seen a single time; about 12% belongs to the top ten. What was sequenced was peripheral blood. Receptors originate from a man aged 80 or over with acute or convalescent COVID-19. The CDR3 runs from the conserved cysteine through the conserved F or W. Fields, in order: J gene, D gene, V gene, clone size, CDR3 protein, CDR3 DNA. D genes are given only for firm matches. Rows may omit the clone size; those that give it use once, few, many or a size class.

j_call: TRBJ2-7; d_call: -; v_call: TRBV11-3; clone_size: -; cdr3_aa: CASSLETGEQYF; cdr3_nt: TGTGCCAGCAGCTTAGAAACGGGAGAGCAGTACTTC
j_call: TRBJ1-3; d_call: -; v_call: TRBV3-1/TRBV3-2; clone_size: -; cdr3_aa: CASSPTGLSGNTIYF; cdr3_nt: TGTGCCAGCAGCCCCACAGGGCTCTCTGGAAACACCATATATTTT
j_call: TRBJ1-2; d_call: TRBD1; v_call: TRBV5-1; clone_size: -; cdr3_aa: CASSAGTGGASNGYTF; cdr3_nt: TGCGCCAGCAGCGCCGGGACAGGGGGTGCTTCGAATGGCTACACCTTC
j_call: TRBJ1-1; d_call: -; v_call: TRBV3-1/TRBV3-2; clone_size: -; cdr3_aa: CASSLGTQNTEAFF; cdr3_nt: TGTGCCAGCAGCCTGGGGACACAGAACACTGAAGCTTTCTTT
j_call: TRBJ2-3; d_call: TRBD2; v_call: TRBV28; clone_size: -; cdr3_aa: CASSSPSGRPLISTDTQYF; cdr3_nt: TGTGCCAGCAGTTCTCCGAGCGGGAGGCCCCTAATCAGCACAGATACGCAGTATTTT
j_call: TRBJ1-2; d_call: -; v_call: TRBV28; clone_size: -; cdr3_aa: CASIVVQGPVVNYGYTF; cdr3_nt: TGTGCCAGCATAGTGGTCCAGGGGCCGGTAGTTAACTATGGCTACACCTTC
j_call: TRBJ2-3; d_call: -; v_call: TRBV6-2/TRBV6-3; clone_size: -; cdr3_aa: CASSPLAIVITDTQYF; cdr3_nt: TGTGCCAGCAGTCCCCTAGCAATAGTTATCACAGATACGCAGTATTTT
j_call: TRBJ2-7; d_call: -; v_call: TRBV19; clone_size: -; cdr3_aa: CASSTAPSYEQYF; cdr3_nt: TGTGCCAGTAGCACTGCCCCGTCCTACGAGCAGTACTTC
j_call: TRBJ1-1; d_call: TRBD1; v_call: TRBV9; clone_size: -; cdr3_aa: CASSVEVGTGVVNTEAFF; cdr3_nt: TGTGCCAGCAGCGTAGAAGTAGGGACAGGGGTGGTGAACACTGAAGCTTTCTTT
j_call: TRBJ1-1; d_call: -; v_call: TRBV11-2; clone_size: -; cdr3_aa: CASSRPYRDTEAFF; cdr3_nt: TGTGCCAGCAGCCGTCCCTACAGGGACACTGAAGCTTTCTTT
j_call: TRBJ2-1; d_call: -; v_call: TRBV27; clone_size: -; cdr3_aa: CASSSPRQNTRRNEQFF; cdr3_nt: TGTGCCAGCAGTTCCCCGCGACAGAATACCCGACGGAATGAGCAGTTCTTC
j_call: TRBJ1-6; d_call: -; v_call: TRBV14; clone_size: -; cdr3_aa: CASSYQPDRYNSPLHF; cdr3_nt: TGTGCCAGCAGCTACCAACCGGACAGATATAATTCACCCCTCCACTTT
j_call: TRBJ1-1; d_call: TRBD1; v_call: TRBV5-1; clone_size: -; cdr3_aa: CASSLRGQGASKTEAFF; cdr3_nt: TGCGCCAGCAGCTTGAGAGGACAGGGGGCTAGTAAGACTGAAGCTTTCTTT
j_call: TRBJ2-5; d_call: TRBD1; v_call: TRBV5-4; clone_size: -; cdr3_aa: CASSLVGQEYQETQYF; cdr3_nt: TGTGCCAGCAGCTTGGTTGGACAGGAGTACCAAGAGACCCAGTACTTC
j_call: TRBJ1-2; d_call: -; v_call: TRBV7-2; clone_size: -; cdr3_aa: CASSGYTQGPYGYTF; cdr3_nt: TGTGCCAGCAGCGGGTACACACAGGGTCCCTATGGCTACACCTTC
j_call: TRBJ1-4; d_call: -; v_call: TRBV11-2; clone_size: -; cdr3_aa: CASSLDWGLNEKLFF; cdr3_nt: TGTGCCAGCAGCTTAGATTGGGGACTTAATGAAAAACTGTTTTTT
j_call: TRBJ1-4; d_call: -; v_call: TRBV4-1; clone_size: -; cdr3_aa: CASSQSGTVFFEKLFF; cdr3_nt: TGCGCCAGCAGCCAGAGTGGGACTGTGTTTTTTGAAAAACTGTTTTTT
j_call: TRBJ2-1; d_call: -; v_call: TRBV2; clone_size: many; cdr3_aa: CASSPLSNEQFF; cdr3_nt: TGTGCCAGCAGTCCCCTCTCGAATGAGCAGTTCTTC
j_call: TRBJ2-1; d_call: -; v_call: TRBV10-3; clone_size: -; cdr3_aa: CAISESSGPYNEQFF; cdr3_nt: TGTGCCATCAGTGAGTCGTCGGGTCCCTACAATGAGCAGTTCTTC
j_call: TRBJ1-2; d_call: -; v_call: TRBV28; clone_size: -; cdr3_aa: CASRSYGYTF; cdr3_nt: TGTGCCAGCAGGTCTTATGGCTACACCTTC
j_call: TRBJ1-1; d_call: TRBD1; v_call: TRBV5-1; clone_size: -; cdr3_aa: CASSPDRVKNEAFF; cdr3_nt: TGCGCCAGCAGCCCGGACAGGGTAAAGAATGAAGCTTTCTTT
j_call: TRBJ2-5; d_call: -; v_call: TRBV5-1; clone_size: -; cdr3_aa: CASSESGRTQETQYF; cdr3_nt: TGCGCCAGCAGCGAGAGTGGTAGAACGCAAGAGACCCAGTACTTC
j_call: TRBJ1-2; d_call: -; v_call: TRBV7-9; clone_size: -; cdr3_aa: CASSLEDSHGYTF; cdr3_nt: TGTGCCAGCAGCTTGGAGGACAGCCATGGCTACACCTTC
j_call: TRBJ2-4; d_call: TRBD2; v_call: TRBV28; clone_size: -; cdr3_aa: CASSSWREGGLTKNIQYF; cdr3_nt: TGTGCCAGCAGTTCCTGGCGGGAGGGAGGGTTAACCAAAAACATTCAGTACTTC
j_call: TRBJ2-7; d_call: -; v_call: TRBV19; clone_size: -; cdr3_aa: CASMGGTLPPYEQYF; cdr3_nt: TGTGCCAGTATGGGGGGGACACTTCCCCCCTACGAGCAGTACTTC
j_call: TRBJ2-1; d_call: TRBD2; v_call: TRBV27; clone_size: few; cdr3_aa: CASSTLPGTSGGPTEQFF; cdr3_nt: TGTGCCAGCAGTACCCTCCCCGGGACTAGCGGGGGGCCTACTGAGCAGTTCTTC
j_call: TRBJ2-7; d_call: TRBD2; v_call: TRBV5-4; clone_size: -; cdr3_aa: CASSLEASGPYEQYF; cdr3_nt: TGTGCCAGCAGCTTGGAGGCTAGCGGGCCCTACGAGCAGTACTTC
j_call: TRBJ1-1; d_call: -; v_call: TRBV6-5; clone_size: -; cdr3_aa: CASSSNRDTEAFF; cdr3_nt: TGTGCCAGCAGTTCTAACCGGGACACTGAAGCTTTCTTT
j_call: TRBJ2-5; d_call: -; v_call: TRBV29-1; clone_size: -; cdr3_aa: CSVVYSMSRGVGETQYF; cdr3_nt: TGCAGCGTTGTCTATTCGATGAGCAGGGGAGTTGGAGAGACCCAGTACTTC
j_call: TRBJ1-5; d_call: TRBD1; v_call: TRBV27; clone_size: -; cdr3_aa: CASSPGTGPSPQHF; cdr3_nt: TGTGCCAGCAGCCCCGGGACAGGCCCTTCGCCCCAGCATTTT
j_call: TRBJ1-5; d_call: -; v_call: TRBV27; clone_size: -; cdr3_aa: CASSPGYSNQPQHF; cdr3_nt: TGTGCCAGCAGCCCAGGGTATAGCAATCAGCCCCAGCATTTT
j_call: TRBJ1-1; d_call: -; v_call: TRBV19; clone_size: -; cdr3_aa: CASSKTVVNTEAFF; cdr3_nt: TGTGCCAGTAGTAAGACAGTCGTGAACACTGAAGCTTTCTTT
j_call: TRBJ2-2; d_call: -; v_call: TRBV5-5; clone_size: -; cdr3_aa: CASSFLVGAVTGELFF; cdr3_nt: TGTGCCAGCAGCTTCCTAGTGGGGGCCGTCACCGGGGAGCTGTTTTTT
j_call: TRBJ2-3; d_call: TRBD1; v_call: TRBV10-3; clone_size: -; cdr3_aa: CAITSTGAHTDTQYF; cdr3_nt: TGTGCCATCACTTCGACAGGGGCCCACACAGATACGCAGTATTTT
j_call: TRBJ1-6; d_call: TRBD1; v_call: TRBV28; clone_size: -; cdr3_aa: CASSLPRQGLRDSPLHF; cdr3_nt: TGTGCCAGCAGTTTACCCCGACAGGGGCTGAGGGATTCACCCCTCCACTTT
j_call: TRBJ2-1; d_call: TRBD2; v_call: TRBV19; clone_size: -; cdr3_aa: CASTKAGLAAYNEQFF; cdr3_nt: TGTGCCAGTACTAAAGCGGGACTAGCGGCCTACAATGAGCAGTTCTTC
j_call: TRBJ2-1; d_call: TRBD2; v_call: TRBV3-1/TRBV3-2; clone_size: few; cdr3_aa: CASSQTASGYNEQFF; cdr3_nt: TGTGCCAGCAGCCAAACGGCTAGCGGTTACAATGAGCAGTTCTTC
j_call: TRBJ2-7; d_call: TRBD1; v_call: TRBV27; clone_size: -; cdr3_aa: CASKQTGGQLREQYF; cdr3_nt: TGTGCCAGCAAACAAACAGGGGGCCAATTACGCGAGCAGTACTTC
j_call: TRBJ2-7; d_call: -; v_call: TRBV5-1; clone_size: -; cdr3_aa: CASSFRQDSYEQYF; cdr3_nt: TGCGCCAGCAGCTTTCGACAGGACTCCTACGAGCAGTACTTC
j_call: TRBJ1-1; d_call: -; v_call: TRBV18; clone_size: -; cdr3_aa: CASSPRIRQDTEAFF; cdr3_nt: TGTGCCAGCTCACCACGTATTCGACAGGACACTGAAGCTTTCTTT
j_call: TRBJ2-7; d_call: -; v_call: TRBV2; clone_size: -; cdr3_aa: CASRSGFTYEQYF; cdr3_nt: TGTGCCAGCCGTTCGGGGTTCACCTACGAGCAGTACTTC
j_call: TRBJ1-4; d_call: -; v_call: TRBV5-5; clone_size: -; cdr3_aa: CASSRSGEKLFF; cdr3_nt: TGTGCCAGCAGCCGCTCGGGGGAAAAACTGTTTTTT
j_call: TRBJ1-4; d_call: -; v_call: TRBV19; clone_size: -; cdr3_aa: CASSIDSPPGEKLFF; cdr3_nt: TGTGCCAGTAGTATTGACTCCCCTCCTGGGGAAAAACTGTTTTTT
j_call: TRBJ2-5; d_call: -; v_call: TRBV2; clone_size: -; cdr3_aa: CASSEALSGNQETQYF; cdr3_nt: TGTGCCAGCAGTGAAGCGCTTAGCGGAAACCAAGAGACCCAGTACTTC
j_call: TRBJ2-4; d_call: TRBD1; v_call: TRBV19; clone_size: -; cdr3_aa: CASQQGVKNIQYF; cdr3_nt: TGTGCCAGCCAGCAGGGGGTCAAAAACATTCAGTACTTC
j_call: TRBJ2-1; d_call: TRBD2; v_call: TRBV19; clone_size: -; cdr3_aa: CASSRGGGSWNEQFF; cdr3_nt: TGTGCCAGTAGTAGGGGGGGAGGGTCTTGGAATGAGCAGTTCTTC